The rows below give T cell receptor beta chains drawn from one sample of a study of T cell repertoires in cytomegalovirus infection. No antigens are known for them. TCRdb processed the reads anew with MiXCR; each CDR3 protein has one entry. The sample includes roughly 860,000 distinct CDR3 sequences, about 31% of them seen just once. The sample here was cultured CD8+ T cells from PBMCs, taken from culture after CMV antigen stimulation. These receptors all come from a human donor in good health (CMV status not recorded). Some clones in this sample may be carry-over from other donors' samples. Both conserved end residues are part of each CDR3. D genes are given only for firm matches. Clone size appears in some rows only: once, few, many, or a class for an expanded clone.

v_gene: TRBV14
d_gene: NA
len: 15
abundance: NA
j_gene: TRBJ2-5
CDR3nt: TGTGCCAGCAGCCAGAGCAAGGGGCGCAGGGAGACCCAGTACTTC
CDR3aa: CASSQSKGRRETQYF

v_gene: TRBV10-2
d_gene: NA
len: 12
abundance: few
j_gene: TRBJ2-3
CDR3nt: TGCGCCAGCACCGGGGGCACAGATACGCAGTATTTT
CDR3aa: CASTGGTDTQYF

v_gene: TRBV25-1
d_gene: NA
len: 14
abundance: many
j_gene: TRBJ1-1
CDR3nt: TGTGCCAGCAGTTCAAAGACTTTGGACACTGAAGCTTTCTTT
CDR3aa: CASSSKTLDTEAFF

v_gene: TRBV4-1
d_gene: TRBD1
len: 14
abundance: NA
j_gene: TRBJ1-2
CDR3nt: TGCGCCAGCAGCCAACCGACAGGGCTTATGGGCTACACCTTC
CDR3aa: CASSQPTGLMGYTF

v_gene: TRBV27
d_gene: NA
len: 16
abundance: NA
j_gene: TRBJ1-2
CDR3nt: TGTGCCAGCAGTTTATCGATCTCCGGGGGCCCGCATGGCTACACCTTC
CDR3aa: CASSLSISGGPHGYTF

v_gene: TRBV10-2
d_gene: NA
len: 15
abundance: few
j_gene: TRBJ2-7
CDR3nt: TGCGCCAGCTCCCGGGGGCCCGGGAGCTCCTACGAGCAGTACTTC
CDR3aa: CASSRGPGSSYEQYF

v_gene: TRBV27
d_gene: TRBD1
len: 15
abundance: few
j_gene: TRBJ2-4
CDR3nt: TGTGCCAGCAGTTTTGGGACAGGGGAGTTGGCCATTCAGTACTTC
CDR3aa: CASSFGTGELAIQYF

v_gene: TRBV20-1
d_gene: NA
len: 14
abundance: NA
j_gene: TRBJ2-7
CDR3nt: TGCAGTGCTAGAGATCGAGAAAGGGACTACGAGCAGTACTTC
CDR3aa: CSARDRERDYEQYF

v_gene: TRBV6-1
d_gene: NA
len: 14
abundance: many
j_gene: TRBJ1-5
CDR3nt: TGTGCCAGCAGATTGACAGGATCCAATCAGCCCCAGCATTTT
CDR3aa: CASRLTGSNQPQHF

v_gene: TRBV7-8
d_gene: NA
len: 15
abundance: many
j_gene: TRBJ2-2
CDR3nt: TGTGCCAGCAGCTTTGGACGCACGAACACCGGGGAGCTGTTTTTT
CDR3aa: CASSFGRTNTGELFF

v_gene: TRBV4-3
d_gene: NA
len: 17
abundance: NA
j_gene: TRBJ1-6
CDR3nt: TGCGCCAGCAGCCAACAAGTAACCGGGTTTAATAATTCACCCCTCCACTTT
CDR3aa: CASSQQVTGFNNSPLHF

v_gene: TRBV12-5
d_gene: TRBD1
len: 14
abundance: NA
j_gene: TRBJ2-2
CDR3nt: TGTGCTAGTGGTAAAACAACAGGGGCCGGGGAGCTGTTTTTT
CDR3aa: CASGKTTGAGELFF

v_gene: TRBV7-6
d_gene: NA
len: 12
abundance: many
j_gene: TRBJ2-5
CDR3nt: TGTGCCAGCAGCATGAGGGGAAAGACCCAGTACTTC
CDR3aa: CASSMRGKTQYF

v_gene: TRBV12-3/TRBV12-4
d_gene: TRBD2
len: 15
abundance: few
j_gene: TRBJ2-3
CDR3nt: TGTGCCAGCACTCCGTCCGTGGGGGGGACAGATACGCAGTATTTT
CDR3aa: CASTPSVGGTDTQYF

v_gene: TRBV28
d_gene: TRBD1
len: 14
abundance: few
j_gene: TRBJ2-3
CDR3nt: TGTGCCAGCAGCCCGGACAGGCGCACAGATACGCAGTATTTT
CDR3aa: CASSPDRRTDTQYF

v_gene: TRBV11-2
d_gene: NA
len: 18
abundance: many
j_gene: TRBJ2-2
CDR3nt: TGTGCCAGCAGACTACTCCTCCCCGGCAGGGACCTCACCGGGGAGCTGTTTTTT
CDR3aa: CASRLLLPGRDLTGELFF

v_gene: TRBV7-9
d_gene: NA
len: 16
abundance: few
j_gene: TRBJ1-1
CDR3nt: TGTGCCAGCAGCCAAAGTCGGACAGATCCGAACACTGAAGCTTTCTTT
CDR3aa: CASSQSRTDPNTEAFF

v_gene: TRBV7-8
d_gene: NA
len: 14
abundance: few
j_gene: TRBJ2-7
CDR3nt: TGTGCCAGCAGCTTACGTTCCAGCTCCTACGAGCAGTACTTC
CDR3aa: CASSLRSSSYEQYF

v_gene: TRBV7-2
d_gene: NA
len: 15
abundance: many
j_gene: TRBJ2-6
CDR3nt: TGTGCCAGCATAGGGCTGGTTTCAGGGGCCAACGTCCTGACTTTC
CDR3aa: CASIGLVSGANVLTF

v_gene: TRBV7-2
d_gene: NA
len: 14
abundance: many
j_gene: TRBJ1-1
CDR3nt: TGTGCCAGCAGCTCCCGGACGGGGAACACTGAAGCTTTCTTT
CDR3aa: CASSSRTGNTEAFF

v_gene: TRBV19
d_gene: TRBD2
len: 16
abundance: few
j_gene: TRBJ2-1
CDR3nt: TGTGCCAGTAGTATGGGCGGGGGGGTCTTCTACAATGAGCAGTTCTTC
CDR3aa: CASSMGGGVFYNEQFF

v_gene: TRBV28
d_gene: NA
len: 13
abundance: few
j_gene: TRBJ1-1
CDR3nt: TGTGCCAGCAGTTTATTCCCGTACGGTGAAGCTTTCTTT
CDR3aa: CASSLFPYGEAFF

v_gene: TRBV5-1
d_gene: TRBD1
len: 15
abundance: few
j_gene: TRBJ2-2
CDR3nt: TGCGCCAGCAGCCGAATTTACAGGGGGCCGGGGGAGCTGTTTTTT
CDR3aa: CASSRIYRGPGELFF

v_gene: TRBV12-5
d_gene: NA
len: 12
abundance: NA
j_gene: TRBJ1-1
CDR3nt: TGTGCTAGTGCCCTCGGGGGGACTGAAGCTTTCTTT
CDR3aa: CASALGGTEAFF

v_gene: TRBV7-6
d_gene: NA
len: 14
abundance: few
j_gene: TRBJ2-5
CDR3nt: TGTGCCAGCAGCTTAGGTCTAGAACAAGAGACCCAGTACTTC
CDR3aa: CASSLGLEQETQYF

v_gene: TRBV12-3/TRBV12-4
d_gene: NA
len: 17
abundance: NA
j_gene: TRBJ1-2
CDR3nt: TGTGCCAGCAGTTTCGTCGTAACAGGGAGAGAGAACTATGGCTACACCTTC
CDR3aa: CASSFVVTGRENYGYTF

v_gene: TRBV24-1
d_gene: NA
len: 13
abundance: NA
j_gene: TRBJ2-5
CDR3nt: TGTGCCACCGCGAACCCCCTTGGGAAGACCCAGTACTTC
CDR3aa: CATANPLGKTQYF

v_gene: TRBV7-8
d_gene: TRBD2
len: 16
abundance: many
j_gene: TRBJ2-3
CDR3nt: TGTGCCAGCAGCTACACCTGGGAGGGATTCACAGATACGCAGTATTTT
CDR3aa: CASSYTWEGFTDTQYF

v_gene: TRBV12-3/TRBV12-4
d_gene: NA
len: 11
abundance: many
j_gene: TRBJ2-5
CDR3nt: TGTGCCAGCAGTTCGAGGGGGACCCAGTACTTC
CDR3aa: CASSSRGTQYF

v_gene: TRBV3-1
d_gene: NA
len: 13
abundance: NA
j_gene: TRBJ1-5
CDR3nt: TGTGCCAGCAGCCTAGAAGGGAACCGGCCCCAGCATTTT
CDR3aa: CASSLEGNRPQHF

v_gene: TRBV12-3/TRBV12-4
d_gene: NA
len: 12
abundance: NA
j_gene: TRBJ2-1
CDR3nt: TGTGCCAGCAGTTTCGGGCGGTTTGAGCAGTTCTTC
CDR3aa: CASSFGRFEQFF

v_gene: TRBV11-2
d_gene: TRBD1
len: 16
abundance: NA
j_gene: TRBJ2-3
CDR3nt: TGTGCCAGCAGCCTCACGGACAGGGGACTCACAGATACGCAGTATTTT
CDR3aa: CASSLTDRGLTDTQYF

v_gene: TRBV7-9
d_gene: NA
len: 16
abundance: NA
j_gene: TRBJ1-2
CDR3nt: TGTGCCAGCCCTTTCCCGGCGGTGGAAGCTAACTATGGCTACACCTTC
CDR3aa: CASPFPAVEANYGYTF

v_gene: TRBV15
d_gene: TRBD2
len: 15
abundance: few
j_gene: TRBJ2-5
CDR3nt: TGTGCCACCAGCAGAGAGGGACTAGCGAGAGAGACCCAGTACTTC
CDR3aa: CATSREGLARETQYF

v_gene: TRBV12-3/TRBV12-4
d_gene: NA
len: 13
abundance: NA
j_gene: TRBJ1-2
CDR3nt: TGTGCCAGCAGTTTCCGAAAAGGGGATGGCTACACCTTC
CDR3aa: CASSFRKGDGYTF